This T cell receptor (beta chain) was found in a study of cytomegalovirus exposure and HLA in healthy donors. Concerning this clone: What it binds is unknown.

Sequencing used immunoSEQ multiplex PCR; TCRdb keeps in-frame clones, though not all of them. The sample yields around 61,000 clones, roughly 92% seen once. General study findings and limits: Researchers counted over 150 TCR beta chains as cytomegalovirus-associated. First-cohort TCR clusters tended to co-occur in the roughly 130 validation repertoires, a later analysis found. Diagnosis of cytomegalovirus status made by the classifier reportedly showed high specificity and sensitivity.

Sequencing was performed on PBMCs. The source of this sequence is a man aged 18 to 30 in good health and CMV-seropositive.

CDR3 sequence reads: CASSQPIRGQIENEQYF. In DNA, the CDR3 is TGTGCCAGCAGCCAACCGATCAGGGGACAGATAGAAAACGAGCAGTACTTC. V usage is TRBV7-6 and J usage is TRBJ2-7, with TRBD1 matching 7 bases. CDR1 and CDR2 (germline): SGHVS, FNYEAQ. The CDR3 totals 17 residues. Unmatched junction bases numbered 18, after V lost 5 bases and J lost 5 bases.